This passage covers 19 T cell receptor beta chains from one sample sequenced in a study of post-analysis software for immune sequencing data (dated by TCRdb to about 2015). On the study overall, not on this receptor specifically: Significantly higher frequencies in patients than in controls were found for several TRBV segments, including TRBV5-6, TRBV5-1 and TRBV20-1.

For these TCRs, the target antigens are not known. Libraries were prepared through PCR. These reads were obtained on an Illumina HiSeq 2500. Unique molecular identifiers were incorporated into TCR beta cDNA libraries to reduce PCR and sequencing biases. TCRdb reran the public reads through fastp at Q25 and MiXCR, keeping productive beta chains. Each record represents a unique CDR3 protein, reported with the most common genes and DNA among its rows. This sample gives roughly 540,000 distinct CDR3 sequences in total; roughly 34% of them show up just once. The ten largest clonotypes hold less than 6% of the sample. Sequenced input: blood. Receptors were obtained from a girl aged 2 to 17 with multiple sclerosis.

The chain carries TRBV5-1 and TRBJ2-5; TRBD1 matches 9 bases. The V segment lost 6 bases and the J segment 4 bases; nucleotides outside the gene matches: 4. CDR1 and CDR2 from the germline V gene are SGHRS and YFSETQ. The CDR3 runs 13 residues. CDR3 sequence reads: CASKKDRGETQYF. Here the CDR3 DNA reads TGCGCCAGCAAAAAGGACAGGGGAGAGACCCAGTACTTC.

This clonotype was seen only a few times. The V gene is TRBV20-1, the J gene TRBJ1-1; TRBD1 is a possible D gene (5 bases). With 4 bases removed from V and 0 bases from J, the gap between germline ends came to 12 bases. Germline CDR1 reads DFQATT; CDR2 reads SNEGSKA (reference sequence). The CDR3 spans 14 residues. This CDR3 is CSAIRAHMNTEAFF. CDR3 nucleotides: TGCAGTGCTATCAGGGCCCACATGAACACTGAAGCTTTCTTT.

This clonotype was observed a handful of times. The V call is TRBV4-1, the J call TRBJ1-1; D is unclear. The CDR3 loop spans 11 amino acids. Trimming took 0 bases from V and 13 from J, leaving 9 bases between them. Germline CDR1 is MGHRA and CDR2 is YSYEKL. The CDR3: CASSQDRVVFF. The CDR3 DNA sequence: TGCGCCAGCAGCCAAGATAGGGTGGTTTTCTTT.

This clonotype was seen only a few times. CDR3 DNA sequence: TGTGCCAGCAGCCAAGATACGGGGATCATCCCCACAGATACGCAGTATTTT. Amino acids: CASSQDTGIIPTDTQYF. The chain joins TRBV14 to TRBJ2-3; tentative D call: TRBD2 (5 bases). The CDR3 length is 17 residues. The V gene's germline CDR1 is SGHDN and CDR2 FVKESK. The V end was cut by 0 bases, the J end by 2 bases, with 15 bases between.

This clonotype was observed a handful of times. The V gene is TRBV4-1, the J gene TRBJ2-7; 8 bases map to TRBD1. With 0 bases clipped from V and 9 bases from J, the junction kept 7 bases outside the gene matches. The CDR3 extends over 14 amino acids. Germline V gene lookup returns CDR1 MGHRA and CDR2 YSYEKL. The CDR3 sequence: CASSQDFRGQRQYF. The CDR3, as DNA: TGCGCCAGCAGCCAAGATTTCAGGGGGCAACGGCAGTACTTC.

The V call is TRBV6-1, the J call TRBJ2-5; 10 nucleotides line up with TRBD1. CDR3 length: 15 residues. The V segment lost 1 base and the J segment 4 bases; nucleotides outside the gene matches: 3. CDR1 is MNHNS, CDR2 SASEGT, per germline. The CDR3 region is CASSEEDRGLETQYF. The CDR3 DNA is TGTGCCAGCAGTGAAGAAGACAGGGGGCTAGAGACCCAGTACTTC.

The genes are TRBV28 and TRBJ1-1; the match to TRBD1 covers 9 bases. The CDR3 spans 16 residues. Per germline, CDR1 MDHEN and CDR2 SYDVKM. V lost 2 bases and J lost 5; bases outside the gene matches: 9. This CDR3 reads CASSLGGQGGWTEAFF. The DNA of the CDR3 is TGTGCCAGCAGTTTAGGGGGACAGGGAGGTTGGACTGAAGCTTTCTTT.

The chain joins TRBV7-3 to TRBJ1-2, with 8 bases lining up with TRBD1. This CDR3 is built from 16 residues. The ends lost 3 bases at V and 6 bases at J; junction bases unmatched: 12. Germline-derived CDR1 and CDR2 are SGHTA and FQGTGA. CDR3 amino acids: CASSLGGAGGFHGYTF. The CDR3 region has the DNA TGTGCCAGCAGCTTGGGTGGGGCAGGGGGCTTTCATGGCTACACCTTC.

This clonotype appeared a few times. V gene TRBV4-2 combines with J gene TRBJ1-5, with 7 bases identical to TRBD1. The germline V gene has CDR1 LGHNA and CDR2 YNFKEQ. After removal of 4 bases from V and 4 bases from J, the junction contained 7 bases not matched to a gene. The CDR3 loop spans 15 amino acids. The CDR3 bases are TGTGCCAGCAGCCCGAACCTACAGGGGAATCAGCCCCAGCATTTT. Protein product: CASSPNLQGNQPQHF.

This clonotype was seen more than once but under ten times. The chain joins TRBV5-1 to TRBJ2-1, with 9 bases that match TRBD1. This CDR3 has 14 residues. The V segment lost 1 base and the J segment 8 bases; nucleotides outside the gene matches: 4. Germline V gene sequence: CDR1 SGHRS, CDR2 YFSETQ. The CDR3, as DNA: TGCGCCAGCAGCTTGTTACAGGGGGCGGATGAGCAGTTCTTC. Amino acid sequence: CASSLLQGADEQFF.

The rearrangement joins TRBV14 to TRBJ2-5; 12 nucleotides match TRBD1. The length of the CDR3 is 17 residues. J lost 4 bases, V lost 4 bases, and 10 bases had no gene match. CDR1 and CDR2 from the germline V gene are SGHDN and FVKESK. The CDR3 region is CASSLNRDRGRRETQYF. CDR3 coding DNA: TGTGCCAGCAGCCTCAACCGGGACAGGGGGCGTCGAGAGACCCAGTACTTC.

This clonotype has just a few counts. The CDR3 loop reads CASSVGTDNEQFF. As DNA, the CDR3 is TGTGCCAGCAGCGTAGGTACGGATAATGAGCAGTTCTTC. The rearrangement joins TRBV9 to TRBJ2-1; D not certain. Looked up from germline, CDR1 is SGDLS and CDR2 is YYNGEE. V was pared by 0 bases and J by 7 bases, with 8 bases between. CDR3 size: 13 residues.

A remark on this clonotype: At one end the junction does not follow the germline gene, possibly because of a read error. This chain connects TRBV6-6 to TRBJ2-7, with 11 bases that match TRBD1. This CDR3 has 14 residues. Per the germline V gene, CDR1 is MNHNY and CDR2 is SVGAGI (reference sequence). The chain's CDR3 is CASRGTGGPYKQYF. CDR3 in DNA: TGTGCCAGCAGAGGGACAGGGGGTCCCTACAAGCAGTACTTC.

For this clonotype: A read error is likely, as this CDR3 ends without the conserved phenylalanine or tryptophan. V usage is TRBV7-2 and J usage is TRBJ2-5; D tentatively reads TRBD1 or TRBD2 (5 bases each). In germline, CDR1 is SGHTA, CDR2 FQGNSA. The CDR3 has 18 residues. Trimming took off 2 bases at V and 2 bases at J, with 21 bases between the two ends. The CDR3 DNA sequence: TGTGCCAGCAGCTTAAAATTTGCCGGGACGGCCTCGCAAGAGACCCAGTACTGC. Translating it yields CASSLKFAGTASQETQYC.

This clonotype appeared a few times. The rearrangement links TRBV11-3 to TRBJ2-1, with 8 bases that match TRBD2. The CDR3 has 16 amino acids. V lost 1 base to trimming and J lost 4 bases; unmatched junction nucleotides: 6. The germline CDR1 and CDR2 sequences are SGHNT and YENEEA. CDR3 in DNA: TGTGCCAGCAGCTTAGGAGCGGGGGCACTATACAATGAGCAGTTCTTC. Translated: CASSLGAGALYNEQFF.

The chain links TRBV6-5 to TRBJ1-2; weak D call: TRBD1 (5 bases). Germline values: CDR1 MNHEY, CDR2 SVGAGI. The CDR3 has 19 amino acids. V was cut by 0 bases and J by 0 bases, with 20 bases left in between. The CDR3 region is CASSYSGVGGTRTNYGYTF. The CDR3, as DNA: TGTGCCAGCAGTTACTCTGGGGTGGGGGGGACGAGGACTAACTATGGCTACACCTTC.

This chain joins TRBV6-5 and TRBJ2-1, with 8 bases lining up with TRBD2. This CDR3 comprises 14 residues. Germline V CDR1 and CDR2: MNHEY, SVGAGI. Losses at the gene ends were 3 bases for V and 8 bases for J; bases not matched to a gene: 6. The CDR3 DNA sequence: TGTGCCAGCAGTTATCGGGGGGGGCTCTATGAGCAGTTCTTC. This translates into CASSYRGGLYEQFF.

This chain joins TRBV7-9 and TRBJ2-1; 10 positions match TRBD1. With V trimmed by 4 bases and J by 0 bases, 15 bases remained unmatched. Germline V CDR1 and CDR2: SEHNR, FQNEAQ (reference sequence). The CDR3 spans 20 residues. Here the CDR3 reads CASSWPRGDRGRSSYNEQFF. CDR3 DNA sequence: TGTGCCAGCAGCTGGCCTAGGGGGGACAGGGGAAGAAGCTCCTACAATGAGCAGTTCTTC.

This clonotype was seen only once. The V and J genes are TRBV7-9 and TRBJ2-3; D is unresolved. Germline lookup yields CDR1 SEHNR and CDR2 FQNEAQ (reference sequence). The CDR3 consists of 17 residues. The V gene lost 7 bases and the J gene lost 0 bases, with 20 bases spanning the gap. This CDR3 reads CASTRQLPTQSTDTQYF. The CDR3 DNA reads TGTGCCAGCACCCGCCAGCTACCGACACAAAGCACAGATACGCAGTATTTT.